One and the same sample provided the 26 T cell receptor beta chains below, sequenced in a study of cytomegalovirus exposure and HLA in healthy donors. The primer mix had 60 Vbeta and 13 Jbeta primers. Sequenced by immunoSEQ multiplex PCR; TCRdb stores in-frame clones only, minus some. Found here are under 200,000 clones, around 75% of them singletons; the top ten hold 2% to 3%. Sequenced material: PBMCs. These receptors all stem from a female donor in good health and CMV-seronegative.

V is TRBV19 and J is TRBJ1-5; D is uncertain. The V gene lost 5 bases and the J gene lost 7 bases, with 27 bases spanning the gap. The germline gives CDR1 LNHDA, CDR2 SQIVND (reference sequence). The CDR3 is made up of 18 amino acids. The CDR3 DNA reads TGTGCCAGTAGTTTAACAGCTACCCGGGGTTCTGCGGGCCAGCCCCAGCATTTT. It translates to CASSLTATRGSAGQPQHF.

V usage is TRBV30 and J usage is TRBJ2-3; a possible D gene is TRBD1 (6 bases). Germline loops: CDR1 GTSNPN, CDR2 SVGIG (reference sequence). This CDR3 region has 13 residues. Trimming removed 1 base at V and 3 bases at J, with 8 bases between. CDR3 sequence reads: CAWSGRGTDTQYF. CDR3 sequence (DNA): TGTGCCTGGAGTGGAAGGGGGACAGATACGCAGTATTTT.

This sequence joins TRBV7-2 and TRBJ2-1; TRBD2 aligns across 8 bases. CDR1 is SGHTA and CDR2 is FQGNSA in the germline V gene. The CDR3 contains 15 residues. The V gene end was trimmed by 5 bases and the J gene end by 7 bases; junction bases not matched to a gene: 10. The CDR3 protein is CASSAGTGGENEQFF. DNA of the CDR3: TGTGCCAGCAGCGCCGGGACGGGGGGGGAAAATGAGCAGTTCTTC.

The chain employs TRBV9 and TRBJ2-5; tentative D call: TRBD2 (6 bases). CDR3 length equals 14 residues. Germline V gene data show CDR1 as SGDLS and CDR2 as YYNGEE. Trimming took off 0 bases at V and 5 bases at J, with 11 bases between the two ends. CDR3 residues: CASSVDPGGETQYF. The DNA for the CDR3 is TGTGCCAGCAGCGTAGATCCAGGAGGGGAGACCCAGTACTTC.

V and J are TRBV28 and TRBJ2-7; 7 nucleotides align to TRBD1. V dropped 3 bases and J dropped 2; count of bases not matched to a gene: 4. The CDR3 is made up of 14 amino acids. From germline, CDR1 is MDHEN and CDR2 SYDVKM. The CDR3 reads CASSFGQAAYEQYF. Here the CDR3 DNA reads TGTGCCAGCAGTTTTGGACAGGCTGCCTACGAGCAGTACTTC. The whole variable domain, remainder taken from reference TRBV28 and TRBJ2-7, is DVKVTQSSRYLVKRTGEKVFLECVQDMDHENMFWYRQDPGLGLRLIYFSYDVKMKEKGDIPEGYSVSREKKERFSLILESASTNQTSMYLCASSFGQAAYEQYFGPGTRLTVT.

This rearrangement joins TRBV19 to TRBJ1-1; 8 bases are shared with TRBD1. Germline CDR1 and CDR2: LNHDA and SQIVND (reference sequence). This CDR3 is 14 amino acids long. The V and J ends lost 5 bases and 4 bases, in that order; junction bases with no gene match: 6. CDR3 sequence (DNA): TGTGCCAGTAGTCCCGGGACAGGCGGCACTGAAGCTTTCTTT. It is translated as CASSPGTGGTEAFF.

The chain carries TRBV9 and TRBJ1-2; TRBD1 matches at 8 bases. Germline values: CDR1 SGDLS, CDR2 YYNGEE. The CDR3 length is 16 residues. The V segment lost 3 bases and the J segment 4 bases; nucleotides outside the gene matches: 11. The CDR3 sequence: CASSALGQASFYGYTF. Written as DNA, the CDR3 is TGTGCCAGCAGCGCCCTGGGACAGGCCTCGTTCTATGGCTACACCTTC.

The CDR3 loop is CASSPGTGDWEQYF. CDR3 coding DNA: TGCGCCAGCAGCCCCGGGACAGGGGATTGGGAGCAGTACTTC. The chain is built from TRBV4-3 and TRBJ2-7; TRBD1 matches at 10 bases. Germline CDR1 is LGHNA and CDR2 is YSLEER. The CDR3 is 14 amino acids. J lost 7 bases, V lost 4 bases, and 7 bases had no gene match.

This clone was seen once. The DNA for the CDR3 is TGTGCCAGCAGCTTAGATACCGGCAACTACGAGCAGTACTTC. It encodes CASSLDTGNYEQYF. The chain has TRBV7-9 and TRBJ2-5; D remains ambiguous. The better agreement between TRBJ2-7 and the DNA end casts doubt on the J call. The germline gives CDR1 SEHNR, CDR2 FQNEAQ (reference sequence). This CDR3 comprises 14 residues.

As concerns this clone: Its ends do not fully match the called genes, so a read error is possible. This CDR3 reads CASSPGAGGMETQYF. The CDR3 coding sequence is TGTGCTAGCAGCCCAGGGGCGGGGGGCATGGAGACCCAGTACTTC. The genes are TRBV7-7 and TRBJ2-5, with 8 bases fitting TRBD2. The CDR3 length is 15 residues. Germline CDR1 and CDR2: SSHAT and FNYEAQ (reference sequence).

J is TRBJ2-2 and V is TRBV9; the D gene is possibly TRBD2 (5 bases). This CDR3 has 12 amino acids. The germline gives CDR1 SGDLS, CDR2 YYNGEE. The V end lost 3 bases, the J end lost 12 bases, and 12 bases lay between the germline ends. CDR3 bases: TGTGCCAGCAGCGAGGACTCTGGGAAGCTGTTTTTT. It is translated as CASSEDSGKLFF.

The V and J genes are TRBV18 and TRBJ1-2, with 7 bases lining up with TRBD1. Germline loops: CDR1 KGHSH, CDR2 LQKENI. V trimming: 3 bases; J trimming: 0 bases; junction bases outside the gene matches: 1. There are 14 residues in the CDR3. The CDR3 sequence: CASSPTGTNYGYTF. The DNA of the CDR3 is TGTGCCAGCTCACCGACAGGGACTAACTATGGCTACACCTTC.

This clone was detected only once. V gene TRBV7-2 combines with J gene TRBJ2-7, with a possible D match to TRBD2 (6 bases). Trimming left V 5 bases short and J 0 bases short, with 11 bases between. This CDR3 contains 14 residues. The V gene's germline CDR1 is SGHTA and CDR2 FQGNSA. The CDR3, as DNA: TGTGCCAGCAGCGGGGGAGGAAGCTCCTACGAGCAGTACTTC. As protein: CASSGGGSSYEQYF. Complete variable domain (other parts from reference TRBV7-2 and TRBJ2-7): GAGVSQSPSNKVTEKGKDVELRCDPISGHTALYWYRQSLGQGLEFLIYFQGNSAPDKSGLPSDRFSAERTGGSVSTLTIQRTQQEDSAVYLCASSGGGSSYEQYFGPGTRLTVT.

The rearrangement links TRBV19 to TRBJ1-2; the D gene is possibly TRBD1 (6 bases). Germline V gene sequence: CDR1 LNHDA, CDR2 SQIVND (reference sequence). Between the trimmed V and J ends, which lost 8 bases and 4 bases, there was a span of 11 bases. This CDR3 comprises 12 residues. The CDR3 DNA is TGTGCCAGTCACAGGGCTCCCTATGGCTACACCTTC. Translation gives CASHRAPYGYTF.

This chain joins TRBV28 and TRBJ1-3, with D possibly being TRBD1 (5 bases). V gave up 3 bases and J gave up 7 bases, with 16 bases separating them. This CDR3 contains 15 residues. Germline-derived CDR1 and CDR2 are MDHEN and SYDVKM. Written as DNA, the CDR3 is TGTGCCAGCAGTTTGCCCCCGGGCCCAGGGAACACCATATATTTT. This gives the protein CASSLPPGPGNTIYF.

V gene TRBV4-2 combines with J gene TRBJ2-2; TRBD2 matches 7 bases. Looked up from germline, CDR1 is LGHNA and CDR2 is YNFKEQ. This CDR3 has 15 amino acids. Trimming cost V 0 bases and J 6 bases; bases outside gene matches: 4. The CDR3 nucleotides read TGTGCCAGCAGCCAAGAGCCAGGGAGGGCCGGGGAGCTGTTTTTT. It yields the protein CASSQEPGRAGELFF.

This clone turned up a few times. The chain links TRBV9 to TRBJ2-2, with 9 bases fitting TRBD2. The CDR3 sequence is 15 residues long. V lost 2 bases to trimming and J lost 5 bases; unmatched junction nucleotides: 4. Germline assignment: CDR1 SGDLS and CDR2 YYNGEE. DNA of the CDR3: TGTGCCAGCAGCGTGGGACTAGCTACGACCGGGGAGCTGTTTTTT. It codes for CASSVGLATTGELFF.

The chain combines TRBV19 with TRBJ1-1; 7 bases map to TRBD1. CDR1 is LNHDA, CDR2 SQIVND, per germline (reference sequence). The CDR3 spans 14 residues. V gave up 3 bases and J gave up 5 bases; unmatched junction bases: 6. This CDR3 is CASSMTGLGTEAFF. CDR3 sequence (DNA): TGTGCCAGTAGTATGACAGGGCTAGGGACTGAAGCTTTCTTT.

The chain couples TRBV4-1 to TRBJ2-5; TRBD1 might be the D (6 bases). V was clipped by 4 bases and J by 4 bases, with 16 bases between them. This CDR3 region has 15 residues. Germline-derived CDR1 and CDR2 are MGHRA and YSYEKL. CDR3 protein: CASSRLTGSGETQYF. CDR3 in DNA: TGCGCCAGCAGCCGCCTAACAGGGTCCGGAGAGACCCAGTACTTC.

The chain employs TRBV6-1 and TRBJ1-5; maybe TRBD1 (5 bases). Deletions cut 7 bases from V and 3 bases from J, with 13 bases between. Germline CDR1 and CDR2: MNHNS and SASEGT. The CDR3 loop spans 14 amino acids. CDR3: CASILDTNNQPQHF. CDR3 coding DNA: TGTGCCAGCATACTGGACACAAACAATCAGCCCCAGCATTTT.

The chain couples TRBV30 to TRBJ2-3; weak D call: TRBD1 (6 bases). The V end lost 6 bases, the J end lost 1 base, and 14 bases lay between the germline ends. The germline gives CDR1 GTSNPN, CDR2 SVGIG (reference sequence). This CDR3 has 14 residues. CDR3 in amino acids: CACHTGSGTDTQYF. CDR3 nucleotides: TGTGCCTGTCATACAGGGAGTGGCACAGATACGCAGTATTTT.

This clone was observed once. The CDR3 DNA reads as TGTGCCAGCAGCCTTGGAGGGGTAGAGACCCAGTACTTC. Translating it yields CASSLGGVETQYF. The chain recombines TRBV28 with TRBJ2-5, with D tentatively TRBD2 (6 bases). This CDR3 has 13 residues. Looked up from germline, CDR1 is MDHEN and CDR2 is SYDVKM. V lost 6 bases, J lost 4 bases, and 12 bases lay in between. Using reference TRBV28 and TRBJ2-5 for the parts outside the CDR3, the full variable domain is DVKVTQSSRYLVKRTGEKVFLECVQDMDHENMFWYRQDPGLGLRLIYFSYDVKMKEKGDIPEGYSVSREKKERFSLILESASTNQTSMYLCASSLGGVETQYFGPGTRLLVL.

This clone was observed once. The chain links TRBV19 to TRBJ1-5; TRBD1 aligns across 7 bases. Germline loops: CDR1 LNHDA, CDR2 SQIVND (reference sequence). The CDR3 totals 16 residues. The V and J ends lost 2 bases and 0 bases, in that order; junction bases with no gene match: 4. The DNA of the CDR3 is TGTGCCAGTAGTATAAGACAGGGCAATAGCAATCAGCCCCAGCATTTT. It specifies CASSIRQGNSNQPQHF.

The rearrangement joins TRBV5-1 to TRBJ2-3, with D possibly matching TRBD1 (5 bases). The V and J ends lost 0 bases and 1 base respectively, with 6 bases between them. There are 14 residues in the CDR3. Germline lookup yields CDR1 SGHRS and CDR2 YFSETQ. The CDR3 DNA reads TGCGCCAGCAGCTTGGAACAGGGCACAGATACGCAGTATTTT. This codes for CASSLEQGTDTQYF.

The chain carries TRBV11-1 and TRBJ2-7; a possible D gene is TRBD2 (5 bases). CDR1 is SGHAT, CDR2 FQDESV, per germline (reference sequence). The CDR3 has 12 residues. Trimming cost V 3 bases and J 7 bases, with 10 bases left between them. For the CDR3, the DNA is TGTGCCAGCAGCTTGGGGAGAGGGGAGCAGTACTTC. As protein: CASSLGRGEQYF.

In its sample, this clone was seen once. V and J are TRBV10-1 and TRBJ1-1; D gene ambiguous. Germline V gives CDR1 WNHNN, CDR2 SYGVQD (reference sequence). The CDR3 consists of 12 residues. V lost 2 bases and J 11 bases, leaving 12 bases between the germline ends. DNA for the CDR3: TGCGCCAGCAGTGAGCTAGGCCCGGGGGCTTTCTTT. Encoded protein: CASSELGPGAFF.